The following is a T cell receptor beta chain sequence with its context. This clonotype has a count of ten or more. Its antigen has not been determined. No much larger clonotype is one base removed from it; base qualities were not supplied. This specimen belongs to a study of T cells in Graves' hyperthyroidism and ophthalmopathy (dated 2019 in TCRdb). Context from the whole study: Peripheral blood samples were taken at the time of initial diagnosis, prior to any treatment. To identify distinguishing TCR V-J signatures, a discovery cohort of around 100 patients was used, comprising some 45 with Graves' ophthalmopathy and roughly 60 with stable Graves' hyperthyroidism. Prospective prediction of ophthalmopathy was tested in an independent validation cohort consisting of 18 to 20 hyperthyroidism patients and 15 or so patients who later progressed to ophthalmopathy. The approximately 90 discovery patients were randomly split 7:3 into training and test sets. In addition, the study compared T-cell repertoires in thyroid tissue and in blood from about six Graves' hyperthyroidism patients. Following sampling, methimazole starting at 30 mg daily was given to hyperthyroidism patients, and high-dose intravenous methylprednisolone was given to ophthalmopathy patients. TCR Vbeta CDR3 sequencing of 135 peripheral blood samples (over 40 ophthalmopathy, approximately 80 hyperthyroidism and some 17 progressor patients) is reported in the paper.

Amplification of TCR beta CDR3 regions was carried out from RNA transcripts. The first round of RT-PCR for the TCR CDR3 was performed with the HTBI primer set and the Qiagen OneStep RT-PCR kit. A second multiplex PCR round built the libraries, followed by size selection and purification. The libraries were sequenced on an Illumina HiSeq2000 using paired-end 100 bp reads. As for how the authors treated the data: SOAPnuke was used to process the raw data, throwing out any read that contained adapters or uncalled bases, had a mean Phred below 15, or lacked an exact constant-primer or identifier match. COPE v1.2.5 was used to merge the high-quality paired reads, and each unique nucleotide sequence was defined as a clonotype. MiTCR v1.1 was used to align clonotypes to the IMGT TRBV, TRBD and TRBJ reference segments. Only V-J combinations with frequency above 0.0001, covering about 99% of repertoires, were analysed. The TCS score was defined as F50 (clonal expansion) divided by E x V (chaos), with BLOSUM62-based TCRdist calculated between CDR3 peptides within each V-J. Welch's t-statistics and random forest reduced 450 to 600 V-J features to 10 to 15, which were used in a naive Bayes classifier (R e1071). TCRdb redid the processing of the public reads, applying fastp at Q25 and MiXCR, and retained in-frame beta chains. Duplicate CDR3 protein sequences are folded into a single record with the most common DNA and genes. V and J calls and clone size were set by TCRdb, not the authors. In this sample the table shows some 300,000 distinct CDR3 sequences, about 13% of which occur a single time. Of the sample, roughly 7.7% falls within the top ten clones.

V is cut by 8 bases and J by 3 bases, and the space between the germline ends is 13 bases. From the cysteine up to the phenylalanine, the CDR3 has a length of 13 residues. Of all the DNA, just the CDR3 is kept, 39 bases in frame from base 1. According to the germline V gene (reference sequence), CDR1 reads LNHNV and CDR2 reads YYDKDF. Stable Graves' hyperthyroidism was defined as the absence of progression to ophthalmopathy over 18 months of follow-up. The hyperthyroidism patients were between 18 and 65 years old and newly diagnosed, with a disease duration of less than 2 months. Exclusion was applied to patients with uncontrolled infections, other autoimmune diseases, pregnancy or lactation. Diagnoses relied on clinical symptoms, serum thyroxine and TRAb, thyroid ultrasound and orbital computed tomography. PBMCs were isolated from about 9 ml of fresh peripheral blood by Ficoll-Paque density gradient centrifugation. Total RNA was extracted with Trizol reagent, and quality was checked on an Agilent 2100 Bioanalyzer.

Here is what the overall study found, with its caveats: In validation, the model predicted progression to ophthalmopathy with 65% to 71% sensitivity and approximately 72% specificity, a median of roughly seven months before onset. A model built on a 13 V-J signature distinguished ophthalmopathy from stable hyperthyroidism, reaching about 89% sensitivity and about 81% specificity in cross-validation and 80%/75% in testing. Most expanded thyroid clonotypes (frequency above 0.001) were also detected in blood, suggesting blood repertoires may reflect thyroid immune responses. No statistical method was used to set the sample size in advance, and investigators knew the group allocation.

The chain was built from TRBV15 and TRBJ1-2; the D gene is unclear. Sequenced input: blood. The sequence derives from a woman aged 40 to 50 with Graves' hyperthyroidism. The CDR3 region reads CATAVRADYGYTF. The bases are TGTGCCACCGCAGTTCGGGCGGACTATGGCTACACCTTC.